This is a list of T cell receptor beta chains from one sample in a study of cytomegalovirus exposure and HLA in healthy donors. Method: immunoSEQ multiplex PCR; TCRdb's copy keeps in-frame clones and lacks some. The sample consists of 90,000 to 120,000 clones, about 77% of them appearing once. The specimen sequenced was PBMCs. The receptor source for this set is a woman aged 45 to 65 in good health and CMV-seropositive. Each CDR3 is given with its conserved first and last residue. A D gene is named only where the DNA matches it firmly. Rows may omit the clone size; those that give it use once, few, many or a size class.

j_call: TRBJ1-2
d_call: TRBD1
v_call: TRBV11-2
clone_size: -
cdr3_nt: TGTGCCAGCAGCTCCGGACAGGGAGGAAATGGCTACACCTTC
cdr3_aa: CASSSGQGGNGYTF

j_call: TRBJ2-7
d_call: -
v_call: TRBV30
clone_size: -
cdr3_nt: TGTGCCTGTACCACTATGTTAGCGGAACTGTGGGCCTACGAGCAGTACTTC
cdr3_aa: CACTTMLAELWAYEQYF

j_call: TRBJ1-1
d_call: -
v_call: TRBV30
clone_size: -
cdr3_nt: TGTGCCTGGACAAGGACAGTGAACACTGAAGCTTTCTTT
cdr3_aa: CAWTRTVNTEAFF

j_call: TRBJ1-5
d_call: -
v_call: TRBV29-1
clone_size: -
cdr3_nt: TGCAGCGTCGGGGGGGGGACTCATCAGCCCCAGCATTTT
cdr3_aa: CSVGGGTHQPQHF

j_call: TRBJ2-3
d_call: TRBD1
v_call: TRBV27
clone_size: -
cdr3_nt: TGTGCCACCCAACCGGACAGGGGGCGGGGAGATACGCAGTATTTT
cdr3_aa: CATQPDRGRGDTQYF

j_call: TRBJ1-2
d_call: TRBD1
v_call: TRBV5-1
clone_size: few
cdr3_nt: TGCGCCAGCAGCTTGGAAGGGACAGGCAGAACTAACTATGGCTACACCTTC
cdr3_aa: CASSLEGTGRTNYGYTF

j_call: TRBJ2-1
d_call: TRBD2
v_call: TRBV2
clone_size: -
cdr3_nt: TGTGCCAGCGCTGAGCGGGGGAACAATGAGCAGTTCTTC
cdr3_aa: CASAERGNNEQFF

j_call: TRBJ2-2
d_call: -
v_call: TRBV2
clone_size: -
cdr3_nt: TGTGCCAGCAGTGAAGTTTCCGCCCGATCGTCTCGGGAGACCGGGGAGCTGTTTTTT
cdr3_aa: CASSEVSARSSRETGELFF

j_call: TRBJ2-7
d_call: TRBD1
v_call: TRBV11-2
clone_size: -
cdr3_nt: TGTGCCAGCAGCTTAGTGCGGGACAGGGGGCAATACGAGCAGTACTTC
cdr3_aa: CASSLVRDRGQYEQYF

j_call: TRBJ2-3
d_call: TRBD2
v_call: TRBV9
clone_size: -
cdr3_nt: TGTGCCAGCAGCTCTCTAGCGGGAGCCAGCACAGATACGCAGTATTTT
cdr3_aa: CASSSLAGASTDTQYF

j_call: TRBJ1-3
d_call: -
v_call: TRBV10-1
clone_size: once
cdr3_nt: TGCGCCAGCAGTGCAGGGAAAAACACCATATATTTT
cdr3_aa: CASSAGKNTIYF

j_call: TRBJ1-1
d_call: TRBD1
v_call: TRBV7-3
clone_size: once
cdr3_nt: TGTGCCAGCAGCTTAAGGACAGGGCGTGAAGCTTTCTTT
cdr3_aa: CASSLRTGREAFF

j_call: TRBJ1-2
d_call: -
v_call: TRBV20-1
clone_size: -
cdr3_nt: TGCAGTGCTAGAGCACCGGTAGGCTACACCTTC
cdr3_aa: CSARAPVGYTF

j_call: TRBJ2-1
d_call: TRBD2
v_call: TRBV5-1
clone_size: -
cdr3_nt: TGCGCCAGCAGCTTGGAGCTGGGGGGGGTGGGGAATGAGCAGTTCTTC
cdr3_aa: CASSLELGGVGNEQFF

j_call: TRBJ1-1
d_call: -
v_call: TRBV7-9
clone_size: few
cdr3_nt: TGTGCCAGCAGCACTACTGCCAGGGGTTGGAACACTGAAGCTTTCTTT
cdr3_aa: CASSTTARGWNTEAFF

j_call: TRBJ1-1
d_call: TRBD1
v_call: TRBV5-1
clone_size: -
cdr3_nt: TGCGCCAGCAGCTCCGGACAGGGCCCTCTAAGATGGACCTCGAACACTGAAGCTTTCTTT
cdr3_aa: CASSSGQGPLRWTSNTEAFF

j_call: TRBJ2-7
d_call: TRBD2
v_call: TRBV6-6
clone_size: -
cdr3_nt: TGTGCCAGCAGTCCTAGCGGGAGGGCTACCTACGAGCAGTACTTC
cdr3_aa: CASSPSGRATYEQYF

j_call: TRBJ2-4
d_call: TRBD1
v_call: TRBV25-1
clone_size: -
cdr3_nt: TGTGCCACCATGGACAGGGTTCAGTACTTC
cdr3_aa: CATMDRVQYF

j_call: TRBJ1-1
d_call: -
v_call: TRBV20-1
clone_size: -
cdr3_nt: TGCAGTGCGAGCCCGGGGGATAGAGCTTTCTTT
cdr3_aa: CSASPGDRAFF

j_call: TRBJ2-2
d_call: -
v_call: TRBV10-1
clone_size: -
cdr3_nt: TGCGCCAGCCGGAGCGGTCCAAGCGGGGAGCTGTTTTTT
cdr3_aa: CASRSGPSGELFF

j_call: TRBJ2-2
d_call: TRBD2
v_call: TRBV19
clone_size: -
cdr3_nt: TGTGCCAGTACCCGGACTAGCGGGAACACCGGGGAGCTGTTTTTT
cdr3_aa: CASTRTSGNTGELFF

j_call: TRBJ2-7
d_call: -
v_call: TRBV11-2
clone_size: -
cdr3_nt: TGTGCCAGCAGCTTATTTCCGGGTTCCTACGAGCAGTACTTC
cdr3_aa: CASSLFPGSYEQYF

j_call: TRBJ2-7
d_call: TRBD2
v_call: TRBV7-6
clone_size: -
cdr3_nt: TGTGCCAGCAGCCCGAACTATTTGACTAGCGGGGGGTTGTACGAGCAGTACTTC
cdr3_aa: CASSPNYLTSGGLYEQYF

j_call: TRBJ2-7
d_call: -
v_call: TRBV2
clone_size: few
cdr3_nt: TGTGCCAGCAGCGAAAGGCTAGCGCCCTCCTACGAGCAGTACTTC
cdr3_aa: CASSERLAPSYEQYF

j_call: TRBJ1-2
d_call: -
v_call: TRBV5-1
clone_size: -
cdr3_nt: TGCGCCAGCAGCTCCGATCCCCAGTCAGGGGCCGGTGGCTACACCTTC
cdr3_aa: CASSSDPQSGAGGYTF

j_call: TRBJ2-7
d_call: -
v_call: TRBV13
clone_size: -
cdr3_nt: TGTGCCAGCAGCTTTGATAGCTCCTACGAGCAGTACTTC
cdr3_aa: CASSFDSSYEQYF

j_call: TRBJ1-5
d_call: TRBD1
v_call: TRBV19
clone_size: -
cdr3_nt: TGTGCCAGTAGTATGCTGGACAGGGGCGATCAGCCCCAGCATTTT
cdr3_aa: CASSMLDRGDQPQHF

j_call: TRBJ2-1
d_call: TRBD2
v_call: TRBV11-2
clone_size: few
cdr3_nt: TGTGCCAGCAGCTCTGGAGCGGGAGGGTTAATAGACAATGAGCAGTTCTTC
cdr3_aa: CASSSGAGGLIDNEQFF

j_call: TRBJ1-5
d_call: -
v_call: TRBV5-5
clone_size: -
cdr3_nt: TGTGCCAGCAGCTCGTCAGGTTATAGCAATCAGCCCCAGCATTTT
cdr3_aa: CASSSSGYSNQPQHF

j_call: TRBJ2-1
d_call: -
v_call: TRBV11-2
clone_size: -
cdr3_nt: TGTGCCAGCAGCACCCGCGAACAGGGAGTGCAGTTCTTC
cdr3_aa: CASSTREQGVQFF

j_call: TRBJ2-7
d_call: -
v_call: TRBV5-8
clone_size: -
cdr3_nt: TGTGCCAGCAGCTTGGCGTCAGGTAAAGTCTTC
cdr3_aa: CASSLASGKVF

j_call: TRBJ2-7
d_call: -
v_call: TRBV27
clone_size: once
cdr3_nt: TGTGCCAGCAGTGGAGGGGCCGGCTACTACGAGCAGTACTTC
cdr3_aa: CASSGGAGYYEQYF

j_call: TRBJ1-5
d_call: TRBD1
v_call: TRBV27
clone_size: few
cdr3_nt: TGTGCCAGCAGTTTCAATGGACAGGGCAATCAGCCCCAGCATTTT
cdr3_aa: CASSFNGQGNQPQHF

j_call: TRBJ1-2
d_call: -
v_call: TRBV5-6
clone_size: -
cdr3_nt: TGTGCCAGCAGCATTGGACAGCCCTATGGCTACACCTTC
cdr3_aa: CASSIGQPYGYTF

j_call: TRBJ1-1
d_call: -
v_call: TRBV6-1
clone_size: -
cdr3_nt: TGTGCCAGCAACGGGGGGAGGGCCGAAAACACTGAAGCTTTCTTT
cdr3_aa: CASNGGRAENTEAFF

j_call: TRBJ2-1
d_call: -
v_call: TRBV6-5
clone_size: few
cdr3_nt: TGTGCCAGCAGCGACTCCGTGGACAATGAGCAGTTCTTC
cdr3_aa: CASSDSVDNEQFF

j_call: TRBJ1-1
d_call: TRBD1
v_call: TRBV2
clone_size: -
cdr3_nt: TGTGCCAGCAGTGTGGGGACAGCGTCCGAAGCTTTCTTT
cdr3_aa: CASSVGTASEAFF

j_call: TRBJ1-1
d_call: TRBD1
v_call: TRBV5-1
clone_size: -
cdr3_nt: TGCGCCAGCAGCTCCTCGGACAGGGCGAGCACTGAAGCTTTCTTT
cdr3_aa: CASSSSDRASTEAFF

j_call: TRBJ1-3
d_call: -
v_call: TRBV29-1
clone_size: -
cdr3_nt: TGCAGCGTTGAGGTTGAACAGGTCACCATATATTTT
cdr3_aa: CSVEVEQVTIYF

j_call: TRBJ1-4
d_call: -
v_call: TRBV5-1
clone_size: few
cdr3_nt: TGCGCCAGCACGGGTCCCGAATCGCGAAAAACTGTTTTT
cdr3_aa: CASTGPESRKTVF

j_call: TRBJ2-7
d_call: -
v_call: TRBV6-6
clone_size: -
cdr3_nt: TGTGCCAGCAGTTCCCGGGACTTCGAGCCCTTCGAGCAGTACTTC
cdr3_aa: CASSSRDFEPFEQYF

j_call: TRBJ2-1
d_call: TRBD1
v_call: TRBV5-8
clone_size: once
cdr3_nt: TGTGCCAGCAGCCTGGCCTTCGGGACAGGGTGGTTCTTC
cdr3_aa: CASSLAFGTGWFF

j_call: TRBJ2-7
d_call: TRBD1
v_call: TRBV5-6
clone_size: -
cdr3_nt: TGTGCCAGCAGCATTCCGGGACAGGGGTCGTACGAGCAGTACTTC
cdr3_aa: CASSIPGQGSYEQYF

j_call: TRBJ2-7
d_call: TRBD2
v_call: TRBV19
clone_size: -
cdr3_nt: TGTGCCAGTAGTACTAGCGGACTTTCCTACGAGCAGTACTTC
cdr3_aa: CASSTSGLSYEQYF

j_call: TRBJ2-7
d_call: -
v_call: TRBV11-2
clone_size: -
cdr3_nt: TGTGCCAGCAGCTTTGATCCGTTAACCGAGCAGTACTTC
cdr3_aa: CASSFDPLTEQYF

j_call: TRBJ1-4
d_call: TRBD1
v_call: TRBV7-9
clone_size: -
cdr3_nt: TGTGCCAGCAGGCCTCCGGGACAGGGGGGCGAAAAACTGTTTTTT
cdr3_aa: CASRPPGQGGEKLFF

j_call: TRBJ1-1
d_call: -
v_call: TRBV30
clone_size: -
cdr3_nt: TGTGCCTGGACCTTATTGACACATGAAGCTTTCTTT
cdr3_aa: CAWTLLTHEAFF

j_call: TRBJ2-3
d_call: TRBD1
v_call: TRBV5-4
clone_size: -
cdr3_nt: TGTGCCAGCAGCTGGACAGGGCCCACAGATACGCAGTATTTT
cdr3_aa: CASSWTGPTDTQYF

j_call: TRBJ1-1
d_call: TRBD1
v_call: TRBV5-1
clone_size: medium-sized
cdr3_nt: TGCGCCAGCAGCGAGAGACAGGGGATGAACACTGAAGCTTTCTTT
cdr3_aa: CASSERQGMNTEAFF